This T cell receptor (beta chain) was captured in a study of regulatory T cells in long-lasting Graves disease. About the research overall: By definition, persistent Graves' disease involved antithyroid drugs for over 5 years alongside positive TSH receptor antibodies.

V was clipped by 6 bases and J by 7 bases; unmatched bases: 15. The length of the CDR3 is 16 residues. Looked up from germline, CDR1 is SGHTA and CDR2 is FQGTGA. Study observations and caveats: Under persistent disease, TRBV28, TRBJ1-2 and TRBJ2-5 were used preferentially. Persistent cases of Graves' showed reduced TCR diversity relative to newly diagnosed patients.

With iRepertoire HTBI primers and Arm-PCR of CDR3 regions, TCR beta libraries were built. TCRdb re-analysed the multiplex PCR reads in MiXCR, keeping a single row per CDR3 protein. The sample yields hundreds of thousands of distinct CDR3 sequences, roughly 23% seen once. This clonotype has just one count. Its antigen remains unknown. Stated time point: persistent/refractory GD, antithyroid drugs over 5 years with positive TRAb. PBMC-extracted RNA yielded the TCR library. The guidelines of the American Thyroid Association were the basis for diagnosing Graves' disease. Source: peripheral blood mononuclear cells (PBMCs), taken when the disease was refractory, from a patient treated with antithyroid drugs. This TCR was recovered from a female donor with Graves disease. This chain links TRBV7-3 with TRBJ2-7, with 10 bases that match TRBD1. Here the CDR3 reads CASSFPPGTGEEEQYF. CDR3 DNA sequence: TGTGCCAGCAGTTTTCCTCCCGGGACAGGGGAGGAGGAGCAGTACTTC.